The 22 T cell receptor beta chains below all came from one sample that was sequenced in a study of blood T cell repertoires in COVID-19. Produced via immunoSEQ multiplex PCR; TCRdb's table is partial and in-frame only. The sample yields approximately 140,000 clones, almost 90% seen once. Sequences were obtained from peripheral blood. Receptors were obtained from a middle-aged man with active or convalescent COVID-19.

As regards this clone: Other DNA variants within this sample encode the same CDR3. This chain uses TRBV28 with TRBJ1-2, with 8 bases matching TRBD1. Trimming cost V 5 bases and J 7 bases; bases outside gene matches: 12. CDR1 and CDR2 from the germline V gene are MDHEN and SYDVKM. The CDR3 has 15 residues. The CDR3 reads CASSADRGRSGGYTF. The CDR3 coding sequence is TGTGCCAGCAGTGCCGACAGGGGACGGTCTGGTGGCTACACCTTC.

Comments on this clone: A junction end diverges from the germline sequence, so it may reflect a read error. The chain carries TRBV6-1 and TRBJ2-2; 9 nucleotides line up with TRBD1. This CDR3 region has 14 residues. In germline, CDR1 is MNHNS, CDR2 SASEGT. CDR3 in amino acids: CASREGQGPGELFF. As DNA, the CDR3 is TGTGCCAGCAGAGAAGGACAGGGGCCCGGGGAGCTGTTTTTT.

CDR3 protein: CASSQLIRDSYEQYF. CDR3 nucleotides: TGTGCCAGCAGCCAACTTATTCGGGACAGCTACGAGCAGTACTTC. The chain joins TRBV16 to TRBJ2-7; 7 nucleotides match TRBD1. V dropped 2 bases and J dropped 3; count of bases not matched to a gene: 7. The CDR3 is 15 amino acids. Germline V gives CDR1 KGHSY, CDR2 FQNENV.

The chain uses TRBV3-1 (or the pseudogene TRBV3-2) and TRBJ2-7, with D maybe TRBD2 (6 bases). Germline V gene lookup returns CDR1 LGHDT and CDR2 YNNKEL (reference sequence). The CDR3 is made up of 13 amino acids. The V end was cut by 3 bases, the J end by 7 bases, with 13 bases between. As DNA, the CDR3 is TGTGCCAGCAGCCACCGACTAGGGCTTGAGCAGTACTTC. This sequence encodes CASSHRLGLEQYF.

The chain couples TRBV27 to TRBJ2-7; 13 bases match TRBD2. After removal of 7 bases from V and 2 bases from J, the junction contained 8 bases not matched to a gene. CDR3 length equals 16 residues. The germline V gene encodes CDR1 MNHEY and CDR2 SMNVEV (reference sequence). The CDR3 loop reads CASTRTSGSGAYEQYF. For the CDR3, the DNA is TGTGCCAGCACCCGGACTAGCGGGAGTGGAGCCTACGAGCAGTACTTC.

CDR3 loop: CASTGDSAYEQYF. CDR3 DNA sequence: TGTGCCAGCACGGGGGACTCTGCCTACGAGCAGTACTTC. This chain connects TRBV28 to TRBJ2-7; D perhaps matches TRBD2 (6 bases). There are 13 residues in the CDR3. Germline lookup yields CDR1 MDHEN and CDR2 SYDVKM. V was pared by 7 bases and J by 2 bases, with 12 bases between.

This clone was seen more than once but under ten times. The V gene is TRBV7-9, the J gene TRBJ2-7; 8 nucleotides align to TRBD1. Germline CDR1 SEHNR, CDR2 FQNEAQ (reference sequence). This CDR3 spans 15 amino acids. V lost 5 bases, J lost 4 bases, and 10 bases stayed unmatched. The CDR3 reads CASSRGQGGVYEQYF. DNA for the CDR3: TGTGCCAGCAGCCGCGGACAGGGTGGGGTGTACGAGCAGTACTTC.

Concerning this clone: Other DNA sequences of this sample code for an identical CDR3. The chain is built from TRBV12-3 or TRBV12-4 and TRBJ2-7, with D possibly being TRBD2 (6 bases). This CDR3 is 12 amino acids long. V lost 6 bases and J lost 3, with 9 bases in between. The CDR3 nucleotides are TGTGCCAGCAGCCTGGGACTCTACGAGCAGTACTTC. It yields the protein CASSLGLYEQYF.

This chain connects TRBV28 to TRBJ1-4; the D gene is possibly TRBD1 (5 bases). Trimming pared 6 bases from V and 8 bases from J, leaving 22 bases between. This CDR3 has 16 amino acids. Looked up from germline, CDR1 is MDHEN and CDR2 is SYDVKM. The CDR3 region has the DNA TGTGCCAGCAGATCTACGCGGGGGGTGGTAAGCGAAAAACTGTTTTTT. Translated: CASRSTRGVVSEKLFF.

J is TRBJ2-3 and V is TRBV9, with D possibly matching TRBD1 (5 bases). Germline lookup yields CDR1 SGDLS and CDR2 YYNGEE. V was clipped by 0 bases and J by 4 bases, with 6 bases between them. This CDR3 has 13 amino acids. CDR3 DNA: TGTGCCAGCAGCGTAGCAGGGCCAGATACGCAGTATTTT. This translates into CASSVAGPDTQYF.

CDR3 residues: CALTTGANGYTF. The CDR3 region has the DNA TGTGCCTTAACCACAGGAGCGAATGGCTACACCTTC. The chain employs TRBV30 and TRBJ1-2; TRBD1 is a possible D gene (5 bases). In germline, CDR1 is GTSNPN, CDR2 SVGIG (reference sequence). CDR3 length: 12 residues. V was shortened by 7 bases and J by 6 bases, with 15 bases between the two germline ends.

The V call is TRBV27, the J call TRBJ2-3, with a tentative D call TRBD2 (6 bases). Germline V gene lookup returns CDR1 MNHEY and CDR2 SMNVEV (reference sequence). Trimming pared 3 bases from V and 3 bases from J, leaving 13 bases between. There are 15 residues in the CDR3. The CDR3 sequence: CASSFHREKTDTQYF. The CDR3 DNA follows: TGTGCCAGCAGTTTTCACCGGGAGAAGACAGATACGCAGTATTTT.

The chain couples TRBV6-5 to TRBJ2-1, with 8 bases lining up with TRBD1. Germline trimming cut 11 bases from V and 7 bases from J; bases unmatched to any gene: 10. The length of the CDR3 is 13 residues. CDR1 and CDR2 (germline): MNHEY, SVGAGI. CDR3 protein: CAAETGAGNEQFF. CDR3 bases: TGTGCCGCCGAGACAGGGGCAGGGAATGAGCAGTTCTTC.

The chain joins TRBV7-9 to TRBJ2-7, with unresolved D. This CDR3 is built from 13 residues. With 0 bases removed from V and 6 bases from J, the gap between germline ends came to 9 bases. Germline CDR1 reads SEHNR; CDR2 reads FQNEAQ (reference sequence). CDR3 DNA: TGTGCCAGCAGCTTAGCGTCCGGGTCCGAGCAGTACTTC. Translated: CASSLASGSEQYF.

The chain is built from TRBV28 and TRBJ1-4; D perhaps matches TRBD1 (5 bases). Looked up from germline, CDR1 is MDHEN and CDR2 is SYDVKM. V lost 8 bases to trimming and J lost 7 bases, with 11 bases between them. The CDR3 has 12 residues. The chain's CDR3 is CASRQGGEKLFF. The CDR3 DNA follows: TGTGCCAGCCGCCAGGGCGGTGAAAAACTGTTTTTT.

The chain uses TRBV24-1 and TRBJ2-2, with TRBD2 matching over 7 bases. Germline CDR1 and CDR2: KGHDR and SFDVKD. Losses at the gene ends were 3 bases for V and 7 bases for J; bases not matched to a gene: 4. The CDR3 runs 14 residues. CDR3 amino acids: CATSDAGVGGELFF. The CDR3 nucleotides read TGTGCCACCAGTGATGCGGGGGTCGGCGGGGAGCTGTTTTTT.

The rearrangement uses TRBV4-3 and TRBJ2-6; TRBD2 is a possible D gene (7 bases). From germline, CDR1 is LGHNA and CDR2 YSLEER. The V gene lost 5 bases and the J gene lost 3 bases, with 17 bases spanning the gap. The CDR3 sequence is 17 residues long. This CDR3 reads CASSLGGATNGANVLTF. In nucleotides, the CDR3 is TGCGCCAGCAGCTTAGGGGGGGCAACTAATGGGGCCAACGTCCTGACTTTC.

The chain is built from TRBV27 and TRBJ2-7; 7 bases are shared with TRBD2. This CDR3 is built from 14 residues. V gave up 5 bases and J gave up 3 bases; unmatched junction bases: 7. Germline CDR1 reads MNHEY; CDR2 reads SMNVEV (reference sequence). The CDR3 protein is CASSGWGDYYEQYF. The CDR3, as DNA: TGTGCCAGCAGTGGGTGGGGGGACTACTACGAGCAGTACTTC.

This clone was recorded once. This chain connects TRBV6-5 to TRBJ1-4; the D gene is possibly TRBD1 (5 bases). Trimming removed 5 bases at V and 4 bases at J, with 14 bases between. Germline V lookup: CDR1 MNHEY, CDR2 SVGAGI. This CDR3 is built from 15 residues. CDR3: CASSPNGGDNEKLFF. The CDR3 DNA reads TGTGCCAGCAGTCCCAACGGGGGGGATAATGAAAAACTGTTTTTT.

This chain joins TRBV19 and TRBJ1-5; 7 nucleotides line up with TRBD1. The germline V gene encodes CDR1 LNHDA and CDR2 SQIVND (reference sequence). This CDR3 comprises 17 residues. J lost 0 bases, V lost 5 bases, and 10 bases had no gene match. CDR3 sequence reads: CASSGPRGSNSNQPQHF. The CDR3, as DNA: TGTGCCAGTAGTGGACCCAGGGGGAGTAATAGCAATCAGCCCCAGCATTTT.

The chain carries TRBV18 and TRBJ1-5; D remains unclear. The ends were cut back, 3 bases at V and 1 base at J, with 7 bases in the middle. The CDR3 spans 14 residues. Germline assignment: CDR1 KGHSH and CDR2 LQKENI. The CDR3 loop is CASSPVPSNQPQHF. DNA of the CDR3: TGTGCCAGCTCACCCGTCCCCAGCAATCAGCCCCAGCATTTT.

The chain combines TRBV6-1 with TRBJ2-2; unclear D gene. The CDR3 has 14 amino acids. CDR1 and CDR2 from the germline V gene are MNHNS and SASEGT. The V gene lost 1 base and the J gene lost 6 bases, with 9 bases spanning the gap. In DNA form, the CDR3 reads TGTGCCAGCAGTGAAGGTGCGGAGTCCGGGGAGCTGTTTTTT. Amino acids: CASSEGAESGELFF.